This TCR beta chain came from a study of blood T cell repertoires in COVID-19. Study background: The United States, Italy and Spain provided the acute and convalescent COVID-19 samples. Nucleic acid was either cDNA or gDNA, and it came from T cells, B-cell-depleted T cells, or PBMCs.

Trimming at V came to 0 bases and at J to 4 bases, leaving 4 bases not matched to a gene. This CDR3 has 16 residues. Germline CDR1 and CDR2: SNHLY and FYNNEI. Authors' processing steps: Reference gene primers were amplified, and this amplification served to estimate nucleated cell counts. Generated by immunoSEQ multiplex PCR, the TCRdb table keeps only in-frame clones and is missing some. The V and J calls and the clone size are those of that table, but D and trimming were determined from the DNA. Here the sample spans tens of thousands of clones, approximately 90% being singletons. Sequencing input: peripheral blood. The sequence derives from a man in his fifties or sixties with acute or convalescent COVID-19. This chain links TRBV2 with TRBJ1-5; 9 nucleotides line up with TRBD1. The CDR3 spells CASSEALGQGNQPQHF. CDR3 bases: TGTGCCAGCAGTGAAGCGCTTGGACAGGGGAATCAGCCCCAGCATTTT.